This T cell receptor beta chain was captured in a study of blood T cell repertoires in COVID-19. Study-level background: The samples span acute and convalescent COVID-19 from the United States, Italy and Spain. In each case, the material was cDNA or gDNA derived from T cells, B-cell-depleted T cells, or PBMCs.

Authors' processing steps: Amplification of reference gene primers provided the estimated nucleated cell counts. The method was immunoSEQ multiplex PCR; TCRdb's version includes in-frame clones alone and lacks a portion of them. V and J calls and clone size are as listed in that table; D and trimming were resolved from the DNA. The data hold a few hundred thousand clones, with around nine tenths observed a single time. The CDR3 is 19 amino acids. Sequencing used peripheral blood. The rearrangement uses TRBV12-2 and TRBJ1-5. TRBV12-2 is a listed pseudogene. The sequence was collected from a man in his forties who had recovered from COVID-19. Here the CDR3 DNA reads TGTGCAAGTCGCTTAGCACCTTCAAGGGTACGGGGGGTTAGTCAGCCCCAGCATTTT. Amino acids: CASRLAPSRVRGVSQPQHF.